This T cell receptor (beta chain) was sequenced for a study of blood T cell repertoires in COVID-19. At the level of the study: Whether acute or convalescent, the COVID-19 samples came from the United States, Italy and Spain. The cDNA or gDNA used as material had been derived from T cells, B-cell-depleted T cells, or PBMCs.

Enrollment of patients from Seattle took place during active infection, with longitudinal follow-up. In germline, CDR1 is MNHEY, CDR2 SVGAGI. CDR3 size: 12 residues. Deletions cut 5 bases from V and 6 bases from J, with 10 bases between. Source study methods: Amplifying reference gene primers gave estimates of nucleated cell counts. Assay used: immunoSEQ multiplex PCR; TCRdb lists only in-frame clones, some missing. D and trimming come from the DNA, and the V and J calls and clone size come from that table. The sample consists of some 60,000 clones, 75% to 85% of them appearing once. Sequenced material: peripheral blood. The chain recombines TRBV6-5 with TRBJ1-2, with D maybe TRBD1 (6 bases). The sequence derives from a man between 50 and 59 years old with COVID-19, enrolled during active disease. CDR3 amino acids: CASSPHRDGYTF. The DNA for the CDR3 is TGTGCCAGCAGTCCTCACAGGGATGGCTACACCTTC.